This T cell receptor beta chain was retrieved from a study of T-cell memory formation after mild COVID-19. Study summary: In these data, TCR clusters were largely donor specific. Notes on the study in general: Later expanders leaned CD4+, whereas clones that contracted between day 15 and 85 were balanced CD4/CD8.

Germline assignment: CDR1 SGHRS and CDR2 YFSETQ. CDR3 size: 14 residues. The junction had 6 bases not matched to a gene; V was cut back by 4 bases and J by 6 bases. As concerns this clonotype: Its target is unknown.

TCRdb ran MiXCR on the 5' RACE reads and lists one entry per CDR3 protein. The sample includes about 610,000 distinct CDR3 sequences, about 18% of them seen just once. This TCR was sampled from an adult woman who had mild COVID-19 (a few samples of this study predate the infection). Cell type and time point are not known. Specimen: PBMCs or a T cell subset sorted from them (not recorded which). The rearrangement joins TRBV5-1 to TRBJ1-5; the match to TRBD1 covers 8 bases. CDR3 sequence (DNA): TGCGCCAGCAGCCTTACAGGGGGATTTCAGCCCCAGCATTTT. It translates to CASSLTGGFQPQHF. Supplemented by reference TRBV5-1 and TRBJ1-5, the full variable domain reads KAGVTQTPRYLIKTRGQQVTLSCSPISGHRSVSWYQQTPGQGLQFLFEYFSETQRNKGNFPGRFSGRQFSNSRSEMNVSTLELGDSALYLCASSLTGGFQPQHFGDGTRLSIL.